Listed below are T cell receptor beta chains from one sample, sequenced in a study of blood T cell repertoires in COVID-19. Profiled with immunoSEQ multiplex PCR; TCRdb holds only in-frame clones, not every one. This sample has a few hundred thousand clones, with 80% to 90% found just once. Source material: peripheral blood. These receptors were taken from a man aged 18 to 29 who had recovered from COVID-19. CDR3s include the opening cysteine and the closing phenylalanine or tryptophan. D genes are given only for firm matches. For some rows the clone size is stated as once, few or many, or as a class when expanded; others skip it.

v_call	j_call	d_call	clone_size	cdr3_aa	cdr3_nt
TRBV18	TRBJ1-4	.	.	CASSPGNEKLFF	TGTGCCAGCTCACCGGGCAATGAAAAACTGTTTTTT
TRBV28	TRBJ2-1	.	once	CASSLGGLGNEQFF	TGTGCCAGCAGCCTAGGGGGTTTGGGGAATGAGCAGTTCTTC
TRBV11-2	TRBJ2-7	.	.	CASSLGGRSYEQYF	TGTGCCAGCAGCTTGGGGGGACGCTCCTACGAGCAGTACTTC
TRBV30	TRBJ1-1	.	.	CAWSKDRNLPPMNTEAFF	TGTGCCTGGAGCAAGGACAGAAACCTTCCCCCCATGAACACTGAAGCTTTCTTT
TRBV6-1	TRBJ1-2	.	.	CASSEAPLGYGYTF	TGTGCCAGCAGTGAAGCCCCCCTAGGCTATGGCTACACCTTC
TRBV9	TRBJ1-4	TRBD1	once	CASSAQSTGLREKLFF	TGTGCCAGCAGCGCCCAATCGACAGGGTTACGGGAAAAACTGTTTTTT
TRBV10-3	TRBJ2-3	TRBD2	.	CAISDASGASTDTQYF	TGTGCCATCAGTGACGCTAGCGGGGCGTCCACAGATACGCAGTATTTT
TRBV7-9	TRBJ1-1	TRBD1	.	CASSSRDRAVYTEAFF	TGTGCCAGCAGCTCCAGGGACAGGGCGGTGTATACTGAAGCTTTCTTT
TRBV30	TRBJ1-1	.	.	CAWSSGIPNTEAFF	TGTGCCTGGAGTTCGGGTATTCCAAACACTGAAGCTTTCTTT
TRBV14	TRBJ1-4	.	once	CASSQDAGATNEKLFF	TGTGCCAGCAGCCAAGATGCGGGGGCTACTAATGAAAAACTGTTTTTT
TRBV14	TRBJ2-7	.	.	CASSQEGHEQYF	TGTGCCAGCAGCCAAGAGGGGCACGAGCAGTACTTC
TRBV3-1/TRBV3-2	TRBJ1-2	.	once	CASSRGRGYGYTF	TGTGCCAGCAGCCGGGGTAGGGGCTATGGCTACACCTTC
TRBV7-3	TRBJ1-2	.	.	CASRPTGTANYGYTF	TGTGCCAGCAGGCCCACAGGGACCGCTAACTATGGCTACACCTTC
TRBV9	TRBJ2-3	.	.	CASSPPVREDTQYF	TGTGCCAGCAGCCCCCCCGTTAGAGAGGATACGCAGTATTTT
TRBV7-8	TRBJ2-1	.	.	CASSLVPDRPTDNEQFF	TGTGCCAGCAGCTTAGTACCCGACAGGCCTACCGACAATGAGCAGTTCTTC
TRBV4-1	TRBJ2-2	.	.	CASSQVGGPGELFF	TGCGCCAGCAGCCAAGTAGGGGGTCCCGGGGAGCTGTTTTTT
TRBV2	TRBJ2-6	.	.	CASRRAGSGANVLTF	TGTGCCAGCCGGCGGGCGGGATCTGGGGCCAACGTCCTGACTTTC
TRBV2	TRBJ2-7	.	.	CATSGSYEQYF	TGTGCCACCTCGGGATCCTACGAGCAGTACTTC
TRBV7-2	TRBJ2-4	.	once	CASSLARTVAKNIQYF	TGTGCCAGCAGCTTAGCGAGGACAGTAGCCAAAAACATTCAGTACTTC
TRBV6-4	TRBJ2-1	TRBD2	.	CASSEGTSGNEQFF	TGTGCCAGCAGTGAAGGTACTAGCGGTAATGAGCAGTTCTTC
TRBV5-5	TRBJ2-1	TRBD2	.	CASVPGGPNEQFF	TGTGCCAGCGTTCCGGGGGGGCCGAATGAGCAGTTCTTC
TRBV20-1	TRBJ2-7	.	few	CSASQEVEQYF	TGCAGTGCTAGTCAGGAGGTCGAGCAGTACTTC